This T cell receptor beta chain was found in a study of cytomegalovirus exposure and HLA in healthy donors. Study findings and constraints: TCR beta V segments were, for the most part, productive about 87% or about 30% of the time in an earlier analysis. Testing in vitro showed a few CMV-associated chains specific for CMV antigens. A later analysis appeared to link common viral pathogens to several of the most significant clusters.

Comments on this clone: Antigen unknown.

Germline V gene sequence: CDR1 SEHNR, CDR2 FQNEAQ (reference sequence). V was clipped by 4 bases and J by 5 bases, with 5 bases between them. This CDR3 is 11 amino acids long. The PCR ran on 60 Vbeta and 13 Jbeta primers. Sequencing was performed with immunoSEQ multiplex PCR; in TCRdb, only in-frame clones are kept and a portion is missing. This listing includes about 110,000 clones. This sequence joins TRBV7-9 and TRBJ2-5; D is unclear. Sequences were obtained from PBMCs. The receptor comes from a man aged 45-65 years in good health and CMV-seronegative. CDR3 sequence reads: CASSSRETQYF. The CDR3 nucleotides read TGTGCCAGCAGCTCCCGTGAGACCCAGTACTTC.